This TCR beta chain was observed in a study of T cells after yellow fever vaccination. TCRdb reprocessed the 5' RACE reads via MiXCR and lists one record per CDR3 protein. The table has 300,000 to 400,000 distinct CDR3 sequences, about 7.8% seen once. The CDR3 runs 16 residues. The V gene end was trimmed by 0 bases and the J gene end by 3 bases; junction bases not matched to a gene: 6. CDR1 and CDR2 (germline): DFQATT, SNEGSKA (reference sequence). The chain combines TRBV20-1 with TRBJ2-1; 9 nucleotides agree with TRBD2. This sequence originates from a man aged 18 to 30 who received the YFV17D yellow fever vaccine. The sequencing here drew on PBMCs, taken around 45 days after the first yellow fever vaccination. The CDR3 loop reads CSARDQRGVLYNEQFF. DNA of the CDR3: TGCAGTGCTAGAGATCAGCGGGGGGTACTCTACAATGAGCAGTTCTTC.